The 15 T cell receptor beta chains presented below share a single source sample, sequenced in a study of blood T cells in healthy people across ages. Then a second PCR, running about 7 to 11 cycles, was carried out with a sample-barcoded 5' primer and a J-beta primer mix. One entry per CDR3 protein results from TCRdb running MiXCR on the 5' RACE reads. The sample lists some 1.5 million distinct CDR3 sequences; roughly 43% were seen once. The sequencing input was blood. The receptor set was obtained from a woman between 18 and 29 years old in good health.

This chain joins TRBV5-6 and TRBJ2-1; TRBD1 matches at 9 bases. This CDR3 has 16 amino acids. In germline, CDR1 is SGHDT, CDR2 YYEEEE. The V gene end was trimmed by 0 bases and the J gene end by 3 bases; junction bases not matched to a gene: 4. CDR3: CASSLAWDRVYNEQFF. For the CDR3, the DNA is TGTGCCAGCAGCTTGGCCTGGGACAGGGTCTACAATGAGCAGTTCTTC.

The rearrangement joins TRBV28 to TRBJ2-1; D unclear. V was shortened by 3 bases and J by 5 bases, with 23 bases between the two germline ends. The CDR3 spans 18 residues. CDR1 and CDR2 from the germline V gene are MDHEN and SYDVKM. The CDR3 protein is CASSLSAGLGSMDNEQFF. CDR3 bases: TGTGCCAGCAGTTTGTCCGCCGGCCTAGGTAGTATGGACAATGAGCAGTTCTTC. Using reference TRBV28 and TRBJ2-1 for the parts outside the CDR3, the full variable domain is DVKVTQSSRYLVKRTGEKVFLECVQDMDHENMFWYRQDPGLGLRLIYFSYDVKMKEKGDIPEGYSVSREKKERFSLILESASTNQTSMYLCASSLSAGLGSMDNEQFFGPGTRLTVL.

The chain couples TRBV20-1 to TRBJ1-4, with D uncertain. Germline V CDR1 and CDR2: DFQATT, SNEGSKA (reference sequence). The CDR3 spans 12 residues. V lost 2 bases, J lost 7 bases, and 8 bases lay in between. The CDR3 protein is CSARRGTEKLFF. For the CDR3, the DNA is TGCAGTGCTAGACGGGGAACTGAAAAACTGTTTTTT.

Points on this clonotype: This may be a read error: a much more frequent sequence differs by one nucleotide. No conserved phenylalanine or tryptophan ends this CDR3, so it is likely a read error. The chain is built from TRBV27 and TRBJ2-7; 12 bases map to TRBD2. Germline CDR1 is MNHEY and CDR2 is SMNVEV (reference sequence). Germline trimming cut 5 bases from V and 4 bases from J; bases unmatched to any gene: 3. The CDR3 sequence is 14 residues long. CDR3 in amino acids: CASSGLAGFYEQYL. The CDR3 DNA reads as TGTGCCAGCAGTGGACTAGCGGGATTTTACGAGCAGTACTTA.

This clonotype showed up just once. V is TRBV20-1 and J is TRBJ2-5; 12 bases are a match to TRBD2. The CDR3 is made up of 14 amino acids. CDR1 and CDR2 from the germline V gene are DFQATT and SNEGSKA (reference sequence). Losses at the gene ends were 5 bases for V and 11 bases for J; bases not matched to a gene: 12. The CDR3 DNA follows: TGCAGTGCTCCTCCTCTAGCGGGGGGGAATGAGCAGTACTTC. It encodes CSAPPLAGGNEQYF.

The CDR3 protein is CSVGWDTYEQYF. CDR3 coding DNA: TGCAGCGTGGGATGGGATACCTACGAGCAGTACTTC. This sequence joins TRBV29-1 and TRBJ2-7; no clear D. The germline V and J ends were trimmed by 6 bases and 2 bases, with 11 bases remaining between them. The CDR3 totals 12 residues. Germline V gene lookup returns CDR1 SQVTM and CDR2 ANQGSEA.

Comments on this clonotype: The germline gene is not matched at one end of the junction; a read error may be the cause. This chain links TRBV5-1 with TRBJ2-3, with a possible D match to TRBD2 (6 bases). CDR1 SGHRS and CDR2 YFSETQ come from the germline V gene. The CDR3 is 16 amino acids. The CDR3 sequence: CASSSPLGGSTDTQYF. CDR3 coding DNA: TGTGCCAGCAGCTCCCCCTTGGGGGGAAGCACAGATACGCAGTATTTT.

The chain joins TRBV5-1 to TRBJ2-6; 7 nucleotides agree with TRBD1. The V gene end was trimmed by 1 base and the J gene end by 2 bases; junction bases not matched to a gene: 3. Germline CDR1 is SGHRS and CDR2 is YFSETQ. The CDR3 runs to 16 residues. CDR3 nucleotides: TGCGCCAGCAGCTTGTGGACAGGTCCTGGGGCCAACGTCCTGACTTTC. Its translation: CASSLWTGPGANVLTF. The full variable domain, rest sourced from reference TRBV5-1 and TRBJ2-6, is KAGVTQTPRYLIKTRGQQVTLSCSPISGHRSVSWYQQTPGQGLQFLFEYFSETQRNKGNFPGRFSGRQFSNSRSEMNVSTLELGDSALYLCASSLWTGPGANVLTFGAGSRLTVL.

V and J are TRBV10-1 and TRBJ1-1, with D unclear. Trimming stripped 0 bases from V and 2 bases from J, with 10 bases between. The CDR3 is 15 amino acids. Germline loops: CDR1 WNHNN, CDR2 SYGVQD (reference sequence). This CDR3 reads CASSESIDGNTEAFF. CDR3 coding DNA: TGCGCCAGCAGTGAGTCGATTGACGGTAACACTGAAGCTTTCTTT.

The V and J genes are TRBV10-3 and TRBJ2-1, with 8 bases identical to TRBD1. The V segment lost 4 bases and the J segment 4 bases; nucleotides outside the gene matches: 6. There are 15 residues in the CDR3. Germline assignment: CDR1 ENHRY and CDR2 SYGVKD. Here the CDR3 reads CAISAAQGDYNEQFF. CDR3 sequence (DNA): TGTGCCATCAGTGCGGCACAGGGGGATTACAATGAGCAGTTCTTC.

The genes are TRBV20-1 and TRBJ2-7; 7 bases fit TRBD2. Germline V gives CDR1 DFQATT, CDR2 SNEGSKA (reference sequence). The CDR3 has 13 amino acids. Trimming at V came to 0 bases and at J to 3 bases, leaving 2 bases not matched to a gene. The CDR3 protein is CSARDSSGYEQYF. The CDR3 nucleotides are TGCAGTGCTAGAGATTCTAGCGGCTACGAGCAGTACTTC.

In its sample, this clonotype was seen a few times. This sequence joins TRBV6-6 and TRBJ2-1; D might be TRBD1 or TRBD2, each matching 6 bases. Germline V gene data show CDR1 as MNHNY and CDR2 as SVGAGI (reference sequence). The V gene lost 0 bases and the J gene lost 6 bases, with 9 bases spanning the gap. This CDR3 contains 14 residues. The CDR3 loop is CASSYSGGLNEQFF. The CDR3 DNA reads as TGTGCCAGCAGTTACTCGGGGGGCCTCAATGAGCAGTTCTTC.

The chain couples TRBV7-9 to TRBJ2-1, with 7 bases identical to TRBD2. The CDR3 spans 14 residues. From germline, CDR1 is SEHNR and CDR2 FQNEAQ (reference sequence). V shed 5 bases, J shed 9 bases, and the junction held 10 bases outside the gene matches. Here the CDR3 reads CASSLRDYRTEQFF. In nucleotides, the CDR3 is TGTGCCAGCAGCCTACGGGACTACCGAACTGAGCAGTTCTTC. Complete variable domain (other parts from reference TRBV7-9 and TRBJ2-1): DTGVSQNPRHKITKRGQNVTFRCDPISEHNRLYWYRQTLGQGPEFLTYFQNEAQLEKSRLLSDRFSAERPKGSFSTLEIQRTEQGDSAMYLCASSLRDYRTEQFFGPGTRLTVL.

The rearrangement links TRBV12-3 or TRBV12-4 to TRBJ2-5; 9 bases agree with TRBD2. The CDR3 loop spans 14 amino acids. With V trimmed by 10 bases and J by 1 base, 7 bases remained unmatched. The CDR3, as DNA: TGTGCCAACGAGCGGGGGGCAACCCAAGAGACCCAGTACTTC. Translation: CANERGATQETQYF.

This chain links TRBV5-6 with TRBJ2-7, with D perhaps TRBD2 (5 bases). Germline-derived CDR1 and CDR2 are SGHDT and YYEEEE. The CDR3 spans 14 residues. The V end lost 4 bases, the J end lost 3 bases, and 14 bases lay between the germline ends. In DNA form, the CDR3 reads TGTGCCAGCAGCGGCGGACTGGCCTTCTACGAGCAGTACTTC. Translated: CASSGGLAFYEQYF.